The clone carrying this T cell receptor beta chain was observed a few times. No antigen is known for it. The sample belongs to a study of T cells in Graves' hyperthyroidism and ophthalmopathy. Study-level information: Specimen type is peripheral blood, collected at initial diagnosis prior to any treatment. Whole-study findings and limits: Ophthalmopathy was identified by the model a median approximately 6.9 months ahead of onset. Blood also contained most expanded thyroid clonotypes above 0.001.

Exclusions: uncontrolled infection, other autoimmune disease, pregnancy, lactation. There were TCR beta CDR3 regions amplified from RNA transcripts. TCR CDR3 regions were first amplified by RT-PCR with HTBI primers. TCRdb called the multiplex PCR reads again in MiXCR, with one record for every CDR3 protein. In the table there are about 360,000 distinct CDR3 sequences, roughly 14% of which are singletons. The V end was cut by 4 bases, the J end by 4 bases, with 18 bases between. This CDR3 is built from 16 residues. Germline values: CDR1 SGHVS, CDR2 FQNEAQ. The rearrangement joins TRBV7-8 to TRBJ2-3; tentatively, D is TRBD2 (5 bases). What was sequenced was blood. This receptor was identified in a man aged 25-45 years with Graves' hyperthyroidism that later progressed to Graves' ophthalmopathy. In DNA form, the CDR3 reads TGTGCCAGCAGCTCCTCTTTACTCGGACTTTCAGATACGCAGTATTTT. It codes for CASSSSLLGLSDTQYF.